These 14 T cell receptor beta chains came from one sample sequenced in a study of blood T cell repertoires in COVID-19. Some clones are missing from TCRdb's copy, which holds only in-frame ones; the method was immunoSEQ multiplex PCR. The repertoire has roughly 200,000 clones, roughly 86% of them found once; the top ten carry 3.5% to 4%. Sequencing input: PBMCs or T cells enriched from blood (not recorded which). All receptors derive from a young woman with acute COVID-19.

The chain couples TRBV6-2 or TRBV6-3 to TRBJ1-3; TRBD1 agrees at 11 bases. This CDR3 is 16 amino acids long. CDR1 and CDR2 (germline): MNHEY, SVGEGT. V lost 6 bases and J lost 4; bases outside the gene matches: 8. This chain's CDR3 is CASSPSDRGHGNTIYF. In DNA, the CDR3 is TGTGCCAGCAGCCCCTCGGACAGGGGGCACGGAAACACCATATATTTT.

V is TRBV5-1 and J is TRBJ2-5, with D possibly being TRBD1 (6 bases). The CDR3 length is 15 residues. V lost 6 bases and J lost 1, with 16 bases in between. Germline V gives CDR1 SGHRS, CDR2 YFSETQ. CDR3 amino acids: CASTAGETAQETQYF. CDR3 DNA sequence: TGCGCCAGCACCGCAGGGGAGACAGCCCAAGAGACCCAGTACTTC. Combining the CDR3 with reference TRBV5-1 and TRBJ2-5 gives the whole variable domain KAGVTQTPRYLIKTRGQQVTLSCSPISGHRSVSWYQQTPGQGLQFLFEYFSETQRNKGNFPGRFSGRQFSNSRSEMNVSTLELGDSALYLCASTAGETAQETQYFGPGTRLLVL.

This chain joins TRBV7-8 and TRBJ1-4, with 7 bases that match TRBD1. Germline lookup yields CDR1 SGHVS and CDR2 FQNEAQ. CDR3 length: 16 residues. V shed 3 bases and J 6 bases; nucleotides not matched to a gene: 10. CDR3 nucleotides: TGTGCCAGCAGCTTGAGGACCAGGGGGTTGGATGAAAAACTGTTTTTT. Translating gives CASSLRTRGLDEKLFF.

The J gene is TRBJ1-2, the V gene TRBV18; maybe TRBD1 (6 bases). This CDR3 spans 13 amino acids. From germline, CDR1 is KGHSH and CDR2 LQKENI. Between the trimmed V and J ends, which lost 3 bases and 4 bases, there was a span of 9 bases. The CDR3 bases are TGTGCCAGCTCACCGTCAGGGGTCTATGGCTACACCTTC. This sequence encodes CASSPSGVYGYTF. The full variable domain, with the rest looked up from reference TRBV18 and TRBJ1-2, is NAGVMQNPRHLVRRRGQEARLRCSPMKGHSHVYWYRQLPEEGLKFMVYLQKENIIDESGMPKERFSAEFPKEGPSILRIQQVVRGDSAAYFCASSPSGVYGYTFGSGTRLTVV.

The chain carries TRBV10-1 and TRBJ2-7, with 8 bases aligning to TRBD1. Looked up from germline, CDR1 is WNHNN and CDR2 is SYGVQD (reference sequence). V shed 3 bases, J shed 7 bases, and the junction held 8 bases outside the gene matches. The CDR3 consists of 14 residues. The chain's CDR3 is CASSEMDRVGEQYF. The CDR3 coding sequence is TGCGCCAGCAGTGAAATGGACAGGGTGGGAGAGCAGTACTTC.

The rearrangement joins TRBV7-8 to TRBJ1-5, with D uncertain. Trimming pared 1 base from V and 6 bases from J, leaving 4 bases between. CDR1 is SGHVS and CDR2 is FQNEAQ in the germline V gene. The CDR3 is made up of 12 amino acids. CDR3 nucleotides: TGTGCCAGCAGCTTAGATCTTCAGCCCCAGCATTTT. Its translation: CASSLDLQPQHF.

The chain recombines TRBV14 with TRBJ1-1, with 7 bases matching TRBD1. From germline, CDR1 is SGHDN and CDR2 FVKESK. The V segment lost 4 bases and the J segment 4 bases; nucleotides outside the gene matches: 3. The CDR3 runs to 13 residues. The CDR3 DNA is TGTGCCAGCAGCCGTAGACAGGGCACTGAAGCTTTCTTT. It encodes CASSRRQGTEAFF.

This sequence joins TRBV4-1 and TRBJ1-1; a weak D match, TRBD1 (5 bases). Germline CDR1 and CDR2: MGHRA and YSYEKL. The CDR3 contains 15 residues. V was pared by 3 bases and J by 1 base, with 12 bases between. The CDR3 is CASSHRDLGNTEAFF. The CDR3 DNA follows: TGCGCCAGCAGCCACCGGGACTTAGGGAACACTGAAGCTTTCTTT.

The chain combines TRBV5-6 with TRBJ1-3, with a weak D call TRBD1 (6 bases). V lost 2 bases and J 0 bases, leaving 12 bases between the germline ends. The CDR3 covers 16 residues. Germline CDR1 and CDR2: SGHDT and YYEEEE. CDR3 nucleotide sequence: TGTGCCAGCAGCTTCACAGGGATTACCTCTGGAAACACCATATATTTT. Residues: CASSFTGITSGNTIYF.

The chain is built from TRBV10-3 and TRBJ2-3; unclear D gene. V gave up 11 bases and J gave up 0 bases, with 18 bases separating them. Germline CDR1 reads ENHRY; CDR2 reads SYGVKD. The CDR3 consists of 15 residues. CDR3 loop: CAGSGIASSTDTQYF. CDR3 nucleotide sequence: TGTGCCGGCTCTGGTATAGCCTCGAGCACAGATACGCAGTATTTT.

The V call is TRBV27, the J call TRBJ1-6; 7 positions agree with TRBD1. The V segment lost 6 bases and the J segment 7 bases; nucleotides outside the gene matches: 12. Germline CDR1 and CDR2: MNHEY and SMNVEV (reference sequence). The CDR3 loop spans 16 amino acids. CDR3 in amino acids: CASSLSGTVNNSPLHF. DNA of the CDR3: TGTGCCAGCAGCCTATCTGGGACAGTCAACAATTCACCCCTCCACTTT.

This clone was observed once. This chain links TRBV19 with TRBJ2-1; 11 bases fit TRBD2. There are 17 residues in the CDR3. V lost 3 bases, J lost 2 bases, and 6 bases stayed unmatched. The germline CDR1 and CDR2 sequences are LNHDA and SQIVND (reference sequence). CDR3 in amino acids: CASSIPTLAGAYNEQFF. The CDR3 bases are TGTGCCAGTAGTATCCCTACACTAGCGGGGGCCTACAATGAGCAGTTCTTC.

About this clone itself: Other nucleotide sequences in the sample specify the same CDR3. The chain links TRBV2 to TRBJ2-1; 7 bases map to TRBD2. The CDR3 loop spans 11 amino acids. The V and J ends lost 6 bases and 10 bases, in that order; junction bases with no gene match: 3. CDR1 and CDR2 (germline): SNHLY, FYNNEI. The CDR3 DNA is TGTGCCAGCAGAGGACTAGGGGAGCAGTTCTTC. This sequence encodes CASRGLGEQFF.

This chain's CDR3 is CAWSTSISSGGNEQFF. The CDR3 region has the DNA TGTGCCTGGAGTACCAGCATATCTAGCGGGGGCAATGAGCAGTTCTTC. V and J are TRBV30 and TRBJ2-1, with 10 positions matching TRBD2. CDR3 length: 16 amino acids. Trimming removed 2 bases from V and 6 bases from J; junction bases left unmatched: 10. Germline V CDR1 and CDR2: GTSNPN, SVGIG (reference sequence).